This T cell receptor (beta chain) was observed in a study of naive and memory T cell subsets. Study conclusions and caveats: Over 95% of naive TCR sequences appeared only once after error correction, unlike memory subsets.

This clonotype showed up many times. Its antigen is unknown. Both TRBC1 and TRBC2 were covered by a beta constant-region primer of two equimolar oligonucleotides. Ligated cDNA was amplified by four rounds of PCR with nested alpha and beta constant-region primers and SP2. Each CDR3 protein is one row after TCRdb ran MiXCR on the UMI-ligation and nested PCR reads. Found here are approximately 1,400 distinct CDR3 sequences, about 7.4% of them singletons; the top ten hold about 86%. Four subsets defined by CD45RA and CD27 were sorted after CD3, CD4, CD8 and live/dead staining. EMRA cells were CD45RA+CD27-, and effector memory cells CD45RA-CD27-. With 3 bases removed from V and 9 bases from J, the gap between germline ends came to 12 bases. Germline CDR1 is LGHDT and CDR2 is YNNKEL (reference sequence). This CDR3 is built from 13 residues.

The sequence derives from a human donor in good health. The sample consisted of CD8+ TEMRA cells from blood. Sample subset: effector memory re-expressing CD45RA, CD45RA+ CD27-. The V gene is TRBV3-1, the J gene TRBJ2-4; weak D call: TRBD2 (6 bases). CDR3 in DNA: TGTGCCAGCAGCCATAGCGGAAGGAGCATTCAGTACTTC. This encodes CASSHSGRSIQYF.